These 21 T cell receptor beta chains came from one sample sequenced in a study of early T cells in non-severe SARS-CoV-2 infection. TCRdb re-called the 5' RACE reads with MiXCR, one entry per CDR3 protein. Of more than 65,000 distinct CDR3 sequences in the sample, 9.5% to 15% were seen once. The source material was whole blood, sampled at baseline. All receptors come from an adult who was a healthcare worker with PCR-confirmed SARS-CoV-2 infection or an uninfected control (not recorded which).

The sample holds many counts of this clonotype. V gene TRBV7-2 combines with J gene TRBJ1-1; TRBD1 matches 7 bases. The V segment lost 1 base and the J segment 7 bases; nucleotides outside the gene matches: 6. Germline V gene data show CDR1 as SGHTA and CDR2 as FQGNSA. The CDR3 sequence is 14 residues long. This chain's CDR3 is CASSLVGGEFEAFF. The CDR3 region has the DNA TGTGCCAGCAGCTTAGTAGGGGGCGAATTTGAAGCTTTCTTT.

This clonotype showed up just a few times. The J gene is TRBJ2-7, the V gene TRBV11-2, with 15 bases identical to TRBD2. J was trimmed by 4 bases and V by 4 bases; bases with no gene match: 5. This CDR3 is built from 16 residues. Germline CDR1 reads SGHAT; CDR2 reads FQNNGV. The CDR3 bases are TGTGCCAGCAGCTCCCAGGGACTAGCGGGGGGATACGAGCAGTACTTC. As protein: CASSSQGLAGGYEQYF.

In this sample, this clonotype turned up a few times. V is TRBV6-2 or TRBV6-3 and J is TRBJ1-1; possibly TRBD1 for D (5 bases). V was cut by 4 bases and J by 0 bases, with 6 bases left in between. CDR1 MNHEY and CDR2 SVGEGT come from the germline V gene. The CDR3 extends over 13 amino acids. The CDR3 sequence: CASSLDMNTEAFF. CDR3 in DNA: TGTGCCAGCAGTTTGGACATGAACACTGAAGCTTTCTTT.

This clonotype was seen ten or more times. CDR3 bases: TGTGCCAGCAGCCCCAGGGACTTTCAAGAGACCCAGTACTTC. Protein: CASSPRDFQETQYF. The rearrangement joins TRBV11-1 to TRBJ2-5, with D maybe TRBD2 (6 bases). Germline V gene lookup returns CDR1 SGHAT and CDR2 FQDESV (reference sequence). The CDR3 runs to 14 residues. The germline V and J ends were trimmed by 5 bases and 2 bases, with 12 bases remaining between them. Looking up the rest from reference TRBV11-1 and TRBJ2-5 gives the full variable domain: EAEVAQSPRYKITEKSQAVAFWCDPISGHATLYWYRQILGQGPELLVQFQDESVVDDSQLPKDRFSAERLKGVDSTLKIQPAELGDSAMYLCASSPRDFQETQYFGPGTRLLVL.

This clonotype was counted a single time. CDR3 loop: CASSQGMTSGGAAYNEQFF. In DNA form, the CDR3 reads TGTGCCAGCAGCCAAGGGATGACTAGCGGGGGGGCCGCCTACAATGAGCAGTTCTTC. The chain links TRBV4-2 to TRBJ2-1; 14 bases fit TRBD2. The junction had 7 bases not matched to a gene; V was cut back by 1 base and J by 2 bases. The V gene's germline CDR1 is LGHNA and CDR2 YNFKEQ. The CDR3 runs 19 residues.

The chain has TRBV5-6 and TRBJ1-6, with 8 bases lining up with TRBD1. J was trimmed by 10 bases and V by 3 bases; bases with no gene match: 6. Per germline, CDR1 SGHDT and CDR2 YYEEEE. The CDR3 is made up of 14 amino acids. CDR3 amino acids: CASSSGQVDSPLHF. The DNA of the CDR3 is TGTGCCAGCAGCTCGGGACAGGTAGACTCACCCCTCCACTTT.

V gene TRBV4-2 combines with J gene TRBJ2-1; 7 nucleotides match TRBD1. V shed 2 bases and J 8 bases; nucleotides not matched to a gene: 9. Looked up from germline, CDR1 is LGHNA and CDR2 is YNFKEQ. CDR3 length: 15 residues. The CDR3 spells CASSQRPLTGHEQFF. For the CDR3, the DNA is TGTGCCAGCAGCCAACGCCCCCTGACAGGGCATGAGCAGTTCTTC.

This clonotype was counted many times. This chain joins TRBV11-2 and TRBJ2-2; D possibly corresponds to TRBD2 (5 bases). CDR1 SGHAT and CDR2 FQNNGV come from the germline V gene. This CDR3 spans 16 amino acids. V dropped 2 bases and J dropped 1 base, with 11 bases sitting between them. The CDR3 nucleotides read TGTGCCAGCAGCTTATGGAGGCAGGTGAACACCGGGGAGCTGTTTTTT. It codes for CASSLWRQVNTGELFF.

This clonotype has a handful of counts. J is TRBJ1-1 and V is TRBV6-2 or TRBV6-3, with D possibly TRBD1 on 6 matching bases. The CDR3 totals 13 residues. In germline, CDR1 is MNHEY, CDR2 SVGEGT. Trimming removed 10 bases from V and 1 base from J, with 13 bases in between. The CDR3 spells CATQGGRNTEAFF. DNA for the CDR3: TGTGCCACCCAAGGGGGGAGGAACACTGAAGCTTTCTTT.

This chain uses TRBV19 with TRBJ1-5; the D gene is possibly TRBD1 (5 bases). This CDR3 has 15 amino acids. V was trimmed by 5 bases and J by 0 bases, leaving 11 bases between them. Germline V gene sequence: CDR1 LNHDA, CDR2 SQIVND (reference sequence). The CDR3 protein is CASSPGLYSNQPQHF. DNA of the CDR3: TGTGCCAGTAGTCCAGGGCTGTATAGCAATCAGCCCCAGCATTTT.

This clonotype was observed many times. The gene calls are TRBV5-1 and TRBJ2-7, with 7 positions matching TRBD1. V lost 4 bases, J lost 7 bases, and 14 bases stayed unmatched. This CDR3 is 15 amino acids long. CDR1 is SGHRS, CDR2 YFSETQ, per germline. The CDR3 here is CASSPGQTPPREQYF. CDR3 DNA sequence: TGCGCCAGCAGCCCGGGACAGACCCCCCCGCGGGAGCAGTACTTC.

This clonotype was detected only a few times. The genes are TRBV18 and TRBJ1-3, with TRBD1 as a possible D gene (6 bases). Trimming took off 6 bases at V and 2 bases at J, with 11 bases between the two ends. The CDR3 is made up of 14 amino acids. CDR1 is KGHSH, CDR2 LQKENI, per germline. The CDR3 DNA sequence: TGTGCCAGCTCCGCCCCAGGGGCTGGAAACACCATATATTTT. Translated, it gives CASSAPGAGNTIYF.

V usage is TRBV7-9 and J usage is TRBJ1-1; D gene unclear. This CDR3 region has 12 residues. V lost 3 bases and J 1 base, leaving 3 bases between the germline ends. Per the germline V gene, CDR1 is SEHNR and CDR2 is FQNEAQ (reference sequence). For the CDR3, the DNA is TGTGCCAGCAGCTTTGGGAACACTGAAGCTTTCTTT. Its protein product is CASSFGNTEAFF.

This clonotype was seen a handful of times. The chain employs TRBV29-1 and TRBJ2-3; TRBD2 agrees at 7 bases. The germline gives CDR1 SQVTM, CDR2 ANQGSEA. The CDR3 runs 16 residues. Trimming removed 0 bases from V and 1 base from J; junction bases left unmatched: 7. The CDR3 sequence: CSVEDFGEGRTDTQYF. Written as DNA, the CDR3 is TGCAGCGTTGAAGATTTTGGGGAGGGCCGCACAGATACGCAGTATTTT.

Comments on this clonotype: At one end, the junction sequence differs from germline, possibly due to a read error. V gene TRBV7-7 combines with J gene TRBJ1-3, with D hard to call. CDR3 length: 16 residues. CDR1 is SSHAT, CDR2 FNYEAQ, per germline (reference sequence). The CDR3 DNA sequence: TGTGCTAGCAGCTTGGGCGCTTCAGGCTCTGGAAACACCATATATTTT. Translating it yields CASSLGASGSGNTIYF.

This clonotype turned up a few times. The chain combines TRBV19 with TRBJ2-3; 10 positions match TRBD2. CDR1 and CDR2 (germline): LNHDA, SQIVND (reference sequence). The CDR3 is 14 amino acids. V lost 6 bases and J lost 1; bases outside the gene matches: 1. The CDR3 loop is CASSGTSGTDTQYF. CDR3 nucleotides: TGTGCCAGTAGCGGGACTAGCGGCACAGATACGCAGTATTTT.

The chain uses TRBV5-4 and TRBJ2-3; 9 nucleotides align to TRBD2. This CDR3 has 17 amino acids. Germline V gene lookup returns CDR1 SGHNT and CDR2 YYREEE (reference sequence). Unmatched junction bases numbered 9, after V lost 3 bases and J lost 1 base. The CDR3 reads CASSSSRGGRGTDTQYF. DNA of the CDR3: TGTGCCAGCAGCTCTTCGCGGGGGGGCCGGGGCACAGATACGCAGTATTTT.

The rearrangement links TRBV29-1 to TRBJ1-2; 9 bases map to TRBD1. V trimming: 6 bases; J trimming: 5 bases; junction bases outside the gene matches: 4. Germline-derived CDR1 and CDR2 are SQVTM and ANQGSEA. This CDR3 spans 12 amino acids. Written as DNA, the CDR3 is TGCAGCGTGGGGACAGGGACTTATGGCTACACCTTC. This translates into CSVGTGTYGYTF.

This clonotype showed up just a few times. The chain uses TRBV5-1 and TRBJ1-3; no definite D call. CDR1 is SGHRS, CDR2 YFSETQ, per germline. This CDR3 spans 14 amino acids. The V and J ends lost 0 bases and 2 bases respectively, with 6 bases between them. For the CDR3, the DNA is TGCGCCAGCAGCTTGGCGGGGACTGGAAACACCATATATTTT. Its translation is CASSLAGTGNTIYF.

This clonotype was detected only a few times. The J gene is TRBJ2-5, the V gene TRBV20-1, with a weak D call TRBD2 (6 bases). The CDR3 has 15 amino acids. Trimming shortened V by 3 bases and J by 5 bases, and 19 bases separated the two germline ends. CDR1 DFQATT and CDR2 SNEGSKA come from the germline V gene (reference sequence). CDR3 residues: CSARGGRSEGETQYF. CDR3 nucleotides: TGCAGTGCTAGGGGAGGACGTAGTGAGGGGGAGACCCAGTACTTC.

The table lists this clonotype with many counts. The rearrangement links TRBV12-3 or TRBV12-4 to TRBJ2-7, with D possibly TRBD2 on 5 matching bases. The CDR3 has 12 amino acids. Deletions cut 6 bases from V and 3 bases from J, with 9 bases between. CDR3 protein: CASRSGNYEQYF. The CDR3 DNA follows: TGTGCCAGCAGGTCCGGGAACTACGAGCAGTACTTC.